The rows below give T cell receptor beta chains drawn from one sample of a study of control samples from healthy donors and cancer patients. Data came from immunoSEQ multiplex PCR; TCRdb stores just in-frame clones and leaves some out. The sample has about 96,000 clones; more than 85% are singletons. Sequenced material: blood. These receptors all stem from a man between 18 and 35 years old in good health. Both conserved end residues are part of each CDR3. D genes are given only for firm matches. Clone size is given for some rows only: seen once, a few or many times, or a class if the clone is expanded.

size	V	D	J	DNA	CDR3
-	TRBV6-5	-	TRBJ2-2	TGTGCCACCTATAACGGACAAGCCACCGGGGAGCTGTTTTTT	CATYNGQATGELFF
-	TRBV18	TRBD1	TRBJ2-1	TGTGCCAGCTCACCTCCAAGGACAGGGACCTTAAGCTCCTACAATGAGCAGTTCTTC	CASSPPRTGTLSSYNEQFF
-	TRBV5-1	-	TRBJ1-2	TGCGCCAGCAGCTTTTTCCCACCTACTCCCGGGACCGATGGCTACACCTTC	CASSFFPPTPGTDGYTF
-	TRBV5-5	-	TRBJ1-4	TGTGCCAGCAGCCCCGCCGATGGCGAAAAACTGTTTTTT	CASSPADGEKLFF
-	TRBV6-4	TRBD1	TRBJ1-5	TGTGCCAGCAGTGACCCGGGACAGGGGGCTTTAGATCAGCCCCAGCATTTT	CASSDPGQGALDQPQHF
few	TRBV2	TRBD1	TRBJ2-2	TGTGCCAGCCGGTCCGGGACAGCTAACACCGGGGAGCTGTTTTTT	CASRSGTANTGELFF
-	TRBV29-1	-	TRBJ1-3	TGCAGCGTTGATGGGGTAGGGCCGGAGGACACCATATATTTT	CSVDGVGPEDTIYF
-	TRBV7-3	TRBD1	TRBJ1-2	TGTGCCAGCAGCTTAAAAGGGGGCCATGGCTACACCTTC	CASSLKGGHGYTF
-	TRBV6-1	-	TRBJ1-5	TGTGCCAGCAGTGACCGTAGCAATCAGCCCCAGCATTTT	CASSDRSNQPQHF
-	TRBV10-3	-	TRBJ1-1	TGTGCCATCAGTGGGGCGGACAGTCTGAACACTGAAGCTTTCTTT	CAISGADSLNTEAFF
-	TRBV20-1	-	TRBJ2-7	TGCAGTGCTAGTAGAGTCTTAACCTTCTCCTACGAGCAGTACTTC	CSASRVLTFSYEQYF
-	TRBV5-5	-	TRBJ1-2	TGTGCCAGCAGCCCCCCCTCAGAATGGAGTGGCTACACCTTC	CASSPPSEWSGYTF
-	TRBV5-4	-	TRBJ2-3	TGTGCCAGCAGCCCCCTTTCGGGAGATACGCAGTATTTT	CASSPLSGDTQYF
-	TRBV7-2	TRBD2	TRBJ2-7	TGTGCCAGCAGCTTCTGGGGACTAAGCTCCTACGAGCAGTACTTC	CASSFWGLSSYEQYF
-	TRBV5-4	-	TRBJ2-5	TGTGCCAGCAGCTTGATGCGCGGTCAAGAGACCCAGTACTTC	CASSLMRGQETQYF
-	TRBV3-1/TRBV3-2	TRBD2	TRBJ2-5	TGTGCCAGCAGCCAAGATCTTCGAGCGGGAGGGAAAGCGACCCAGTACTTC	CASSQDLRAGGKATQYF
-	TRBV6-1	TRBD1	TRBJ1-5	TGTGCCAGCAGTGCCATACCTGGACAGGGTAGTCAGCCCCAGCATTTT	CASSAIPGQGSQPQHF
-	TRBV20-1	-	TRBJ1-1	TGCAGTGCTAGTGGTACAGGGACGAACACTGAAGCTTTCTTT	CSASGTGTNTEAFF
-	TRBV4-3	-	TRBJ2-6	TGCGCCAGCAGCCCTAGCTCCGCTGGGGCCAACGTCCTGACTTTC	CASSPSSAGANVLTF
-	TRBV14	-	TRBJ2-3	TGTGCCAGCAGCCAAGAGGTTGGAGGGGCAGATACGCAGTATTTT	CASSQEVGGADTQYF
-	TRBV12-5	TRBD1	TRBJ2-2	TGTGCTAGTGGTTTCGGGGACAGCCCGAACACCGGGGAGCTGTTTTTT	CASGFGDSPNTGELFF
-	TRBV12-3/TRBV12-4	-	TRBJ1-6	TGTGCCAGCAGCCCCACCTCTTCACCCCTCCACTTT	CASSPTSSPLHF
-	TRBV4-1	TRBD1	TRBJ1-2	TGCGCCAGCTCTCCTACCGGGACAGAGAACTATGGCTACACCTTC	CASSPTGTENYGYTF
-	TRBV27	-	TRBJ2-7	TGTGCCAGCAGATCCGACAGAGCCTACGAGCAGTACTTC	CASRSDRAYEQYF
once	TRBV19	-	TRBJ2-5	TGTGCCAGTAGTCCCGTTGCGGGGACCCAGTACTTC	CASSPVAGTQYF
-	TRBV11-2	-	TRBJ2-2	TGTGCCAGCACTATTGATACGATCGGGGAGCTGTTTTTT	CASTIDTIGELFF
-	TRBV2	TRBD2	TRBJ2-1	TGTGCCAGCACCGCTAATGGAGCGGGGGGATACAATGAGCAGTTCTTC	CASTANGAGGYNEQFF
-	TRBV19	-	TRBJ2-7	TGTGCCAGTAGTCTACGACTCTTCCACCATGGGCAGTACTTC	CASSLRLFHHGQYF
-	TRBV7-2	TRBD1	TRBJ1-5	TGTGCCAGCAGCTTAGCTACAGGGGTAGGCAATCAGCCCCAGCATTTT	CASSLATGVGNQPQHF
-	TRBV27	-	TRBJ2-1	TGTGCCAGCAGTTTAGGGTCCGCGATCGTTCGAAGATACAATGAGCAGTTCTTC	CASSLGSAIVRRYNEQFF
-	TRBV10-3	TRBD2	TRBJ2-5	TGTGCCATCAGTGACGTCGCGGGGGGAATGGCCCAGTACTTC	CAISDVAGGMAQYF
-	TRBV2	-	TRBJ1-2	TGTGCCAGCACCCCAAACGCGGGGACGGCCTATGGCTACACCTTC	CASTPNAGTAYGYTF
-	TRBV19	-	TRBJ2-7	TGTGCCAGTAAAAGCTCCTATTCCTACGAGCAGTACTTC	CASKSSYSYEQYF
-	TRBV6-4	TRBD1	TRBJ1-5	TGTGCCAGCAGTCGGACAGGCGATCAGCCCCAGCATTTT	CASSRTGDQPQHF
-	TRBV30	-	TRBJ2-1	TGTGCCTGGAGAGGAAGCTCCTACAATGAGCAGTTCTTC	CAWRGSSYNEQFF
-	TRBV9	TRBD1	TRBJ1-2	TGTGCCAGCAGCGTACCCGGGACAGCTAGGGGCTACACCTTC	CASSVPGTARGYTF
-	TRBV5-6	-	TRBJ1-1	TGTGCCAGCAGCTTGCGGAACACTGAAGCTTTCTTT	CASSLRNTEAFF
-	TRBV7-2	-	TRBJ1-5	TGTGCCAGCAGCTTAGACCCGTCCCAGCCCCAGCATTTT	CASSLDPSQPQHF
-	TRBV6-1	-	TRBJ1-2	TGTGCCAGCAGTGAAAACTCAGGGACGGTGGGTGGCTACACCTTC	CASSENSGTVGGYTF
once	TRBV6-4	-	TRBJ1-2	TGTGCCAGCAGTGACTCCGGTGAAGCCTATGGCTACACCTTC	CASSDSGEAYGYTF
-	TRBV5-1	-	TRBJ2-3	TGCGCCAGCAGCTTAGGTGTGGGGGACGGCACAGATACGCAGTATTTT	CASSLGVGDGTDTQYF
-	TRBV5-6	-	TRBJ2-7	TGTGCCAGCAGCTTGGCCCAGGGTTACGAGCAGTACTTC	CASSLAQGYEQYF
once	TRBV4-2	TRBD2	TRBJ2-2	TGTGCCAGCAGCCAAGATTTGGCGCTGATAGCGGGGGGGACTAACACCGGGGAGCTGTTTTTT	CASSQDLALIAGGTNTGELFF
-	TRBV6-4	TRBD2	TRBJ2-3	TGTGCCAGCAGAGCTACGGGACTAACGACAGATACGCAGTATTTT	CASRATGLTTDTQYF
-	TRBV11-2	TRBD1	TRBJ2-3	TGTGCCAGCAGCCCCCAGGGGGAATATACGCAGTATTTT	CASSPQGEYTQYF
-	TRBV5-1	TRBD1	TRBJ1-6	TGCGCCAGCAGACCGGGACAGGGGACGTCACCCCTCCACTTT	CASRPGQGTSPLHF
few	TRBV4-2	-	TRBJ2-1	TGTGCCAGCAGCCAAGAAATCGAGCGGGTCAGTGAGCAGTTCTTC	CASSQEIERVSEQFF
-	TRBV27	-	TRBJ2-7	TGTGCCAGCAGTTTCCGCCAGGGGGGTTACGAGCAGTACTTC	CASSFRQGGYEQYF
-	TRBV27	-	TRBJ2-1	TGTGCCAGCAGTTTTCGGGGGAATGAGCAGTTCTTC	CASSFRGNEQFF
-	TRBV13	TRBD1	TRBJ2-4	TGTGCCAGCAGCCCGTGGGACAGGAAAAACATTCAGTACTTC	CASSPWDRKNIQYF
-	TRBV2	-	TRBJ1-5	TGTGCCAGCAGTGAGGCACTCCCCGGTCAGCCCCAGCATTTT	CASSEALPGQPQHF
-	TRBV7-8	-	TRBJ2-2	TGTGCCAGCATCCTAACCGAGGGAAGGGCCGGGGAGCTGTTTTTT	CASILTEGRAGELFF
-	TRBV7-2	TRBD1	TRBJ2-1	TGTGCCAGCAGCCGGCGACAGGGAGAAAATGAGCAGTTCTTC	CASSRRQGENEQFF
-	TRBV25-1	TRBD1	TRBJ2-5	TGTGCCAGCAGTGACGAGGGGGCTAGGGTCCAAGAGACCCAGTACTTC	CASSDEGARVQETQYF
few	TRBV5-1	TRBD2	TRBJ2-3	TGCGCCAGCAGACTAGCGGGTGTATACACAGATACGCAGTATTTT	CASRLAGVYTDTQYF
-	TRBV18	-	TRBJ2-5	TGTGCCAGCTCACCCGCCGCGGGTGGCCAAGAGACCCAGTACTTC	CASSPAAGGQETQYF
-	TRBV6-4	-	TRBJ1-1	TGTGCCAGCAGCGCTAAGCACATGAACACTGAAGCTTTCTTT	CASSAKHMNTEAFF
-	TRBV6-5	-	TRBJ2-5	TGTGCCAGCGCGAGACAGGCAGAAGAGACCCAGTACTTC	CASARQAEETQYF
-	TRBV5-5	-	TRBJ1-5	TGTGCCAGCAGCCACTTCGGGACCCCCCCAAATCAGCCCCAGCATTTT	CASSHFGTPPNQPQHF
-	TRBV25-1	-	TRBJ1-5	TGTGCCAGCAGGCCCACAGGGAATGGTCAGCCCCAGCATTTT	CASRPTGNGQPQHF